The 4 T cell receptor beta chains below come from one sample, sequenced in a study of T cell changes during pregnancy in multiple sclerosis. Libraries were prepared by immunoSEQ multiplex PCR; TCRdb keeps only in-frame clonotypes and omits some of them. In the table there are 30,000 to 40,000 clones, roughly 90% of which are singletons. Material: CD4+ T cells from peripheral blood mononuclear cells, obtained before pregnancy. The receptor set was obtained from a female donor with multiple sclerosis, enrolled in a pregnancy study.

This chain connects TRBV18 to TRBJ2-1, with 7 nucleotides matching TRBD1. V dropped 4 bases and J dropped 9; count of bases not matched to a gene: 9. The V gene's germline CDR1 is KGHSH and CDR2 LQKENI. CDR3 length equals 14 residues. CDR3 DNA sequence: TGTGCCAGCTCACAAGACAGGGTAGAGGGTGAGCAGTTCTTC. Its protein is CASSQDRVEGEQFF.

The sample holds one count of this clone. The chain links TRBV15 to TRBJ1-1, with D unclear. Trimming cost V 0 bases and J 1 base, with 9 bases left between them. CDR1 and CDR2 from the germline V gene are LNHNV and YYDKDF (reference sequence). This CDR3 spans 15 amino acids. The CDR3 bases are TGTGCCACCAGCAGAGATTGGGCCTCGAACACTGAAGCTTTCTTT. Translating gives CATSRDWASNTEAFF.

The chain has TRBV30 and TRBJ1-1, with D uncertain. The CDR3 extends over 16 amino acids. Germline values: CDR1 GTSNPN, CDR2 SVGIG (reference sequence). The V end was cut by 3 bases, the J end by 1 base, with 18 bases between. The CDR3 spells CAWRGRDWVRNTEAFF. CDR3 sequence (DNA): TGTGCCTGGAGGGGGAGGGATTGGGTCAGGAACACTGAAGCTTTCTTT.

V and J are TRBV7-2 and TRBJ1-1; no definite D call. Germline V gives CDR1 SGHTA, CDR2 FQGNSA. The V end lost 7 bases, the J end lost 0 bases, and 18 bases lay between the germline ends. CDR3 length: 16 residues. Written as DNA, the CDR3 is TGTGCCAGCACCTCCGGACTTTCTGGCATGAACACTGAAGCTTTCTTT. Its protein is CASTSGLSGMNTEAFF.